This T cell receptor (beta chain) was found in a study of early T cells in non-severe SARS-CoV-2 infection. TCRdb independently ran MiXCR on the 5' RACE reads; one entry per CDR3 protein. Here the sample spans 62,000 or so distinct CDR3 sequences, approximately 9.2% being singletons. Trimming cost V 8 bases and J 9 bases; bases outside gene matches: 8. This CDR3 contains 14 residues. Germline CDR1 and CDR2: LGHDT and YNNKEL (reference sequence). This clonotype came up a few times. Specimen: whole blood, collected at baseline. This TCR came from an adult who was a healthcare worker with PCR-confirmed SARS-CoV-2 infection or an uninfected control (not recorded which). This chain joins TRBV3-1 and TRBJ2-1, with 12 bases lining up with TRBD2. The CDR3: CASCLAGGPGEQFF. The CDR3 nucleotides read TGTGCCAGCTGCCTAGCGGGAGGGCCGGGTGAGCAGTTCTTC.